A selection of T cell receptor beta chains follows, all from one sample in a study of blood T cell repertoires in COVID-19. Using immunoSEQ multiplex PCR, the repertoire was profiled, and TCRdb retains in-frame clones only, with some absent. The sample yields about 260,000 clones, roughly 84% seen once. The sample consisted of peripheral blood. Receptor source: a human donor in a cohort sampled during active COVID-19. Both conserved end residues are part of each CDR3. D genes are given only for firm matches. Size is omitted from some rows. Given values are once, few, many or a class for expanded clones.

D: -
V: TRBV21-1
size: -
J: TRBJ1-2
DNA: TGTGCCAGCAGCCCCGGACGGATTCAGGGGAGGGACTATGGCTACACCTTC
CDR3: CASSPGRIQGRDYGYTF

D: -
V: TRBV5-5
size: few
J: TRBJ2-3
DNA: TGTGCCAGCAGCTTGTGGTCCCTCGCGCGCCCTACGCAGTATTTT
CDR3: CASSLWSLARPTQYF

D: TRBD1
V: TRBV29-1
size: -
J: TRBJ2-1
DNA: TGCAGCGGGGCGATCGGGACAGGTTACGAGCAGTTCTTC
CDR3: CSGAIGTGYEQFF

D: -
V: TRBV6-2/TRBV6-3
size: -
J: TRBJ2-3
DNA: TGTGCCAGCAGTCCCCTGGGACTTCCTAGCACAGATACGCAGTATTTT
CDR3: CASSPLGLPSTDTQYF

D: TRBD2
V: TRBV2
size: few
J: TRBJ2-5
DNA: TGTGCCAGTAGCGGGCAAGAGACCCAGTACTTC
CDR3: CASSGQETQYF

D: -
V: TRBV9
size: -
J: TRBJ2-7
DNA: TGTGCCAGCAGCGTAGAGGAGGGAGCTACCTACGAGCAGTACTTC
CDR3: CASSVEEGATYEQYF

D: -
V: TRBV6-2/TRBV6-3
size: -
J: TRBJ2-5
DNA: TGTGCCAGCAGTCGGGGGACCCTCATCCAAGAGACCCAGTACTTC
CDR3: CASSRGTLIQETQYF

D: TRBD1
V: TRBV19
size: -
J: TRBJ1-2
DNA: TGTGCCAGTAGTATATCAGGGGGCCCTACCTATGGCTACACCTTC
CDR3: CASSISGGPTYGYTF

D: TRBD2
V: TRBV27
size: -
J: TRBJ2-2
DNA: TGTGCCAGCAGTTTATTGAAGTTAGCGGGAGCGAACACCGGGGAGCTGTTTTTT
CDR3: CASSLLKLAGANTGELFF

D: -
V: TRBV6-6
size: -
J: TRBJ1-1
DNA: TGTGCCAGCCGAAGCACGGGGAACACTGAAGCTTTCTTT
CDR3: CASRSTGNTEAFF

D: -
V: TRBV15
size: once
J: TRBJ1-6
DNA: TGTGCCACCAGCGCCCTCAAGAGCTCCTATAATTCACCCCTCCACTTT
CDR3: CATSALKSSYNSPLHF

D: TRBD2
V: TRBV5-1
size: -
J: TRBJ2-1
DNA: TGCGCCAGCAGCTTGGCCAGGACTAGCGGGAGTTTGCATGAGCAGTTCTTC
CDR3: CASSLARTSGSLHEQFF

D: TRBD2
V: TRBV13
size: once
J: TRBJ2-6
DNA: TGTGCCAGCAGCCCTAGCGGGGGGGCTTACTCTGGGGCCAACGTCCTGACTTTC
CDR3: CASSPSGGAYSGANVLTF

D: TRBD1
V: TRBV9
size: -
J: TRBJ1-1
DNA: TGTGCCAGCAGCACGACAGGGGATCCGGGGGAAGAAGCTTTCTTT
CDR3: CASSTTGDPGEEAFF

D: -
V: TRBV5-1
size: -
J: TRBJ2-7
DNA: TGCGCCAGCAGGCTAGGGCAGGGTCCCTACGAGCAGTACTTC
CDR3: CASRLGQGPYEQYF

D: -
V: TRBV4-2
size: -
J: TRBJ2-3
DNA: TGTGCCAGCAGCCAAGGTACCGGGAGCACAGATACGCAGTATTTT
CDR3: CASSQGTGSTDTQYF

D: -
V: TRBV7-8
size: -
J: TRBJ1-6
DNA: TGTGCCAGCAGCTTAGGTCAGGATTGGAATTCACCCCTCCACTTT
CDR3: CASSLGQDWNSPLHF

D: -
V: TRBV6-5
size: -
J: TRBJ1-1
DNA: TGTGCCAGCAGTCTCCGTGGCCAACTGAACACTGAAGCTTTCTTT
CDR3: CASSLRGQLNTEAFF

D: -
V: TRBV7-2
size: -
J: TRBJ1-5
DNA: TGTGCCAGCAGCGAGGGACAATCGTCCAATCAGCCCCAGCATTTT
CDR3: CASSEGQSSNQPQHF

D: TRBD1
V: TRBV15
size: -
J: TRBJ1-4
DNA: TGTGCCACCAGCAGAGATAGGACAGGGGGTAATGAAAAACTGTTTTTT
CDR3: CATSRDRTGGNEKLFF

D: -
V: TRBV19
size: -
J: TRBJ2-2
DNA: TGTGCCAGTACCAAAGGGGGTTCTTACACCGGGGAGCTGTTTTTT
CDR3: CASTKGGSYTGELFF

D: TRBD1
V: TRBV4-1
size: -
J: TRBJ1-2
DNA: TGCGCCAGCAGCCAAGTTGGGACAGGGGCGAACTATGGCTACACCTTC
CDR3: CASSQVGTGANYGYTF

D: -
V: TRBV5-6
size: -
J: TRBJ2-2
DNA: TGTGCCAGCAGCTGGGGGGTTTCGGCCGGGGAGCTGTTTTTT
CDR3: CASSWGVSAGELFF

D: TRBD1
V: TRBV6-5
size: -
J: TRBJ2-3
DNA: TGTGCCAGCAGGAAGACAGGGTTCACAGATACGCAGTATTTT
CDR3: CASRKTGFTDTQYF

D: TRBD2
V: TRBV7-2
size: once
J: TRBJ2-1
DNA: TGTGCCAGCAGCTTAGTCCGGGGGGGCCTCGATGAGCAGTTCTTC
CDR3: CASSLVRGGLDEQFF

D: -
V: TRBV4-1
size: -
J: TRBJ2-1
DNA: TGCGCCAGCAGCCAAGAATCCCAGAAGTCTTACAATGAGCAGTTCTTC
CDR3: CASSQESQKSYNEQFF

D: TRBD2
V: TRBV29-1
size: few
J: TRBJ2-7
DNA: TGCAGCGTGACTAGCGGGACTGGCGAGCAGTACTTC
CDR3: CSVTSGTGEQYF